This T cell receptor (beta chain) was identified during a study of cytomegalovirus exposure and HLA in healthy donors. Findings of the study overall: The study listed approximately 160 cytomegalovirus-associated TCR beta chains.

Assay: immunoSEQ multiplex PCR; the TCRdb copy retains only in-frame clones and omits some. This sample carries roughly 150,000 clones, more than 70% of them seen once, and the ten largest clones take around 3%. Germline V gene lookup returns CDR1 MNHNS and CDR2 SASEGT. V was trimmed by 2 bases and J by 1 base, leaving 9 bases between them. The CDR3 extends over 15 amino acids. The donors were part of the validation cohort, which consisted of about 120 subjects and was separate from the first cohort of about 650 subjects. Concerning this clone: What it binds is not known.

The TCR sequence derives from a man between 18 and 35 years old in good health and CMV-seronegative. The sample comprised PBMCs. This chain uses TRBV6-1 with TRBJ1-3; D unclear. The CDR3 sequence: CASSEHGQSGNTIYF. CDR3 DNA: TGTGCCAGCAGTGAACATGGCCAGTCTGGAAACACCATATATTTT.